The T cell receptor (beta chain) under discussion was sequenced for a study of blood T cell repertoires in COVID-19. The CDR3 is 14 amino acids. Germline-derived CDR1 and CDR2 are MNHEY and SMNVEV (reference sequence). V lost 5 bases and J lost 3, with 11 bases in between. The protocol was immunoSEQ multiplex PCR, while the TCRdb copy is restricted to in-frame clones and leaves out a portion. Of about 210,000 clones listed, about 89% are singletons. The sequenced sample consisted of PBMCs or T cells enriched from blood (not recorded which). The chain couples TRBV27 to TRBJ2-1, with a weak D call TRBD2 (6 bases). The origin of this receptor is a young woman who had recovered from COVID-19. The CDR3 DNA sequence: TGTGCCAGCAGTACCGGGACTGTCTACAATGAGCAGTTCTTC. Its protein is CASSTGTVYNEQFF.